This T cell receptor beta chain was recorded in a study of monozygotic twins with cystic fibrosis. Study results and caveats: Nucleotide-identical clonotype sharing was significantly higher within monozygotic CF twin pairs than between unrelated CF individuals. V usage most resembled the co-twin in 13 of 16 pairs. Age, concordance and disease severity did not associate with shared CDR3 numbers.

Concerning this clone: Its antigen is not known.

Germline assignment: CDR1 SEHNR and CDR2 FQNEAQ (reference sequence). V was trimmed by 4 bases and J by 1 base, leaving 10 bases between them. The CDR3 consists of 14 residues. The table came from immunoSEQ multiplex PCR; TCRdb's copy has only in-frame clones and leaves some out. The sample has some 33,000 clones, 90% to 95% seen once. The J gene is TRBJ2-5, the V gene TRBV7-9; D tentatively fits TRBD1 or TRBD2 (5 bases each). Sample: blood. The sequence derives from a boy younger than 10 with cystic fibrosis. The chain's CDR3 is CASSSPGRQETQYF. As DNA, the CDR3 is TGTGCCAGCAGCTCCCCGGGGCGCCAAGAGACCCAGTACTTC. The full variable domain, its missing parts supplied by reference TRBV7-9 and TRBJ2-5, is DTGVSQNPRHKITKRGQNVTFRCDPISEHNRLYWYRQTLGQGPEFLTYFQNEAQLEKSRLLSDRFSAERPKGSFSTLEIQRTEQGDSAMYLCASSSPGRQETQYFGPGTRLLVL.